The 5 T cell receptor beta chains presented below share a single source sample, sequenced in a study of blood T cells in healthy people across ages. Combining a sample-barcoded 5' primer with a J-beta primer mix, a second PCR ran for about 6 to 12 cycles. MiXCR was run by TCRdb on the 5' RACE reads, yielding one entry per CDR3 protein. The sample records 1,500,000 or so distinct CDR3 sequences, 55% to 75% being singletons. Specimen: blood. Every receptor here comes from a man younger than 35 in good health.

This clonotype came up a few times. The chain is built from TRBV20-1 and TRBJ2-1; D gene uncertain. CDR3 length: 14 amino acids. The germline gives CDR1 DFQATT, CDR2 SNEGSKA (reference sequence). Trimming pared 6 bases from V and 0 bases from J, leaving 12 bases between. CDR3 sequence: CSAKMTSSYNEQFF. For the CDR3, the DNA is TGCAGTGCCAAAATGACCTCCTCCTACAATGAGCAGTTCTTC.

This clonotype was counted once. The chain combines TRBV11-2 with TRBJ2-4; the D call may be TRBD1 or TRBD2 (5 bases each). The J call is in doubt because the DNA end fits TRBJ2-5 better. CDR1 SGHAT and CDR2 FQNNGV come from the germline V gene. The CDR3 totals 15 residues. CDR3 DNA: TGTGCCAGCAGCTTATTGAGGGGTGTTCAAGAGACCCAGTACTTC. Translation gives CASSLLRGVQETQYF.

This chain joins TRBV5-5 and TRBJ2-2; D is uncertain. V was clipped by 1 base and J by 5 bases, with 9 bases between them. From germline, CDR1 is SGHKS and CDR2 YYEKEE (reference sequence). The CDR3 is 14 amino acids. CDR3: CASSLLAVTGELFF. In DNA, the CDR3 is TGTGCCAGCAGCTTGTTAGCAGTGACCGGGGAGCTGTTTTTT.

The chain carries TRBV28 and TRBJ2-4, with D perhaps TRBD1 (6 bases). This CDR3 contains 12 residues. Trimming cost V 6 bases and J 8 bases, with 11 bases left between them. Looked up from germline, CDR1 is MDHEN and CDR2 is SYDVKM. The CDR3 nucleotides read TGTGCCAGCAGCCGCAGGGGATACATTCAGTACTTC. It is translated as CASSRRGYIQYF. The whole variable domain, filled in from reference TRBV28 and TRBJ2-4, reads DVKVTQSSRYLVKRTGEKVFLECVQDMDHENMFWYRQDPGLGLRLIYFSYDVKMKEKGDIPEGYSVSREKKERFSLILESASTNQTSMYLCASSRRGYIQYFGAGTRLSVL.

The V gene is TRBV5-1, the J gene TRBJ2-1, with D perhaps matching TRBD2 (6 bases). Per germline, CDR1 SGHRS and CDR2 YFSETQ. Trimming shortened V by 4 bases and J by 0 bases, and 14 bases separated the two germline ends. This CDR3 has 16 amino acids. CDR3 in amino acids: CASSPSGRSSYNEQFF. DNA for the CDR3: TGCGCCAGCAGCCCGTCCGGGAGAAGCTCCTACAATGAGCAGTTCTTC.